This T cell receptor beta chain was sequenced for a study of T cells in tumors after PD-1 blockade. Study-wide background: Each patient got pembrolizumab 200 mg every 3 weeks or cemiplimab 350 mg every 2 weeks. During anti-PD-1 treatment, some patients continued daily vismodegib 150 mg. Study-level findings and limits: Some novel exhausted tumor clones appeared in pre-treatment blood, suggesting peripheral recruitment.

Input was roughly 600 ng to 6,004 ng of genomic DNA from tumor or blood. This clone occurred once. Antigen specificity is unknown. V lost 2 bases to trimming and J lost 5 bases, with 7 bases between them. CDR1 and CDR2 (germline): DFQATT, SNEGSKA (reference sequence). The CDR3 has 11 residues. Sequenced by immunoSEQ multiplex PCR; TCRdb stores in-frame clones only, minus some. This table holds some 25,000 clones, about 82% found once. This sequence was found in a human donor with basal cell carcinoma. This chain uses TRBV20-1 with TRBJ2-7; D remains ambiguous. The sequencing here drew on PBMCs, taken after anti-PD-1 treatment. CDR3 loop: CSARLDDEQYF. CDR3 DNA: TGCAGTGCTAGACTGGACGACGAGCAGTACTTC.